This T cell receptor beta chain was captured by sequencing in a study of CD8 T cells in Susac syndrome. It was negative isolation that provided the CD8+ and CD4+ T cells, whereas TEMRA cells were enriched by FACS. V lost 7 bases, J lost 0 bases, and 5 bases stayed unmatched. CDR1 and CDR2 from the germline V gene are SNHLY and FYNNEI. The CDR3 length is 15 residues. Random hexamers were used to reverse transcribe an amount of 0.5 to 1 ug RNA. One entry per CDR3 protein, called by TCRdb with MiXCR from the immunoSEQ multiplex PCR reads. The data contain 200,000 to 250,000 distinct CDR3 sequences, about 93% of them singletons.

The rearrangement links TRBV2 to TRBJ2-2; 7 nucleotides agree with TRBD1. The TCR was taken from a human donor with multiple sclerosis. Input material: CD8+ T cells from PBMCs. The CDR3 region has the DNA TGTGCCAGCAAACCCGGGACAGCGAACACCGGGGAGCTGTTTTTT. This sequence encodes CASKPGTANTGELFF.